The source of this TCR beta chain is a study of blood T cell repertoires in COVID-19. Across the study: The United States, Italy and Spain supplied acute and convalescent COVID-19 samples. PBMCs, B-cell-depleted T cells, or T cells provided the cDNA or gDNA that made up the material.

The length of the CDR3 is 16 residues. The V gene lost 5 bases and the J gene lost 5 bases, with 16 bases spanning the gap. In germline, CDR1 is LNHNV, CDR2 YYDKDF (reference sequence). Seattle patients were enrolled during active infection and followed longitudinally. Original analysis: It was from reference gene primer amplification that nucleated cell counts were estimated. TCRdb keeps only in-frame clones here, not all; method: immunoSEQ multiplex PCR. V, J and clone size are taken as reported in that table, and D and trimming were inferred from the DNA itself. The sample holds some 300,000 clones, around 91% seen once.

This receptor was obtained from a woman in her 40s with COVID-19, enrolled during active disease. The specimen sequenced was peripheral blood. The chain carries TRBV15 and TRBJ1-6, with D possibly TRBD1 on 6 matching bases. The CDR3 DNA reads as TGTGCCACCAGCGGACTCAGGGGTACTAATAATTCACCCCTCCACTTT. Translating gives CATSGLRGTNNSPLHF.